This T cell receptor (beta chain) was sequenced during a study of T cell responses to AZD1222 COVID-19 vaccine. The CDR3 has 15 residues. The germline V and J ends were trimmed by 3 bases and 4 bases, with 13 bases remaining between them. Per the germline V gene, CDR1 is SGHDN and CDR2 is FVKESK. Clones were sequenced by immunoSEQ multiplex PCR, and TCRdb holds only the in-frame ones, with some missing. The sample lists about 110,000 clones, about nine tenths occurring once. This sample comprised peripheral blood, obtained on day 0 of AZD1222 vaccination. The chain carries TRBV14 and TRBJ1-3; D is unresolved. The clonotype was recovered from an adult in good health. DNA for the CDR3: TGTGCCAGCAGCCAGAACATTTTCGCAGGAAACACCATATATTTT. As protein: CASSQNIFAGNTIYF.